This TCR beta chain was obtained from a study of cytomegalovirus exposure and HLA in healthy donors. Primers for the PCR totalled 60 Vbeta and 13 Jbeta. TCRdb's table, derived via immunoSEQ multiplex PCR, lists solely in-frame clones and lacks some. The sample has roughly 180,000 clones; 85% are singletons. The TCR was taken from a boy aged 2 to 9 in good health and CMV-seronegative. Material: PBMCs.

This CDR3 reads CASSVDVGGSGRREQFF. CDR3 nucleotide sequence: TGTGCCAGCAGCGTAGACGTCGGTGGTAGCGGGAGACGTGAGCAGTTCTTC. J is TRBJ2-1 and V is TRBV9, with 9 bases fitting TRBD2. Germline CDR1 is SGDLS and CDR2 is YYNGEE. J was trimmed by 9 bases and V by 0 bases; bases with no gene match: 13. This CDR3 is 17 amino acids long.